A single sample is the source of the 26 T cell receptor beta chains below, sequenced in a study of T cell responses to AZD1222 COVID-19 vaccine. The protocol was immunoSEQ multiplex PCR, while the TCRdb copy is restricted to in-frame clones and leaves out a portion. The sample includes 120,000 or so clones, approximately 92% seen only once; the top ten take under 9%. The sequenced sample was peripheral blood, obtained 28 days after the second AZD1222 dose. The receptor source for this set is an adult who received the AZD1222 COVID-19 vaccine.

This clone was seen more than once but under ten times. The chain employs TRBV18 and TRBJ2-7; D is undetermined. The V and J ends lost 2 bases and 3 bases respectively, with 11 bases between them. Germline CDR1 is KGHSH and CDR2 is LQKENI. CDR3 length: 14 amino acids. CDR3 nucleotides: TGTGCCAGCTCACCAAATGAGGCGGACTACGAGCAGTACTTC. Translated: CASSPNEADYEQYF.

The CDR3, as DNA: TGTGCCAGCAGTTTAGGGACAGGGGGCCTTGAATCCCACGAGCAGTACTTC. Translating gives CASSLGTGGLESHEQYF. This chain uses TRBV27 with TRBJ2-7; 12 nucleotides align to TRBD1. Germline CDR1 and CDR2: MNHEY and SMNVEV (reference sequence). The junction had 10 bases not matched to a gene; V was cut back by 2 bases and J by 5 bases. The CDR3 consists of 17 residues.

V and J are TRBV27 and TRBJ1-5, with unresolved D. Between the trimmed V and J ends, which lost 4 bases and 4 bases, there was a span of 8 bases. Germline V CDR1 and CDR2: MNHEY, SMNVEV (reference sequence). The CDR3 loop spans 13 amino acids. DNA for the CDR3: TGTGCCAGCAGTTCGTACTTAAATCAGCCCCAGCATTTT. It specifies CASSSYLNQPQHF.

V usage is TRBV5-1 and J usage is TRBJ2-2; D gene ambiguous. Germline CDR1 is SGHRS and CDR2 is YFSETQ. The V and J ends lost 0 bases and 0 bases respectively, with 9 bases between them. The CDR3 is made up of 16 amino acids. CDR3 in DNA: TGCGCCAGCAGCTTGGCCGTAGCTCCGAACACCGGGGAGCTGTTTTTT. This sequence encodes CASSLAVAPNTGELFF.

The chain has TRBV7-8 and TRBJ1-6; D not certain. The germline V gene has CDR1 SGHVS and CDR2 FQNEAQ. The CDR3 is 14 amino acids. Trimming pared 5 bases from V and 9 bases from J, leaving 14 bases between. In DNA, the CDR3 is TGTGCCAGCAGCCCTTTGGGGATCCGTTCACCCCTCCACTTT. This gives the protein CASSPLGIRSPLHF.

The V and J genes are TRBV28 and TRBJ1-5, with a tentative D call TRBD1 (6 bases). This CDR3 is built from 14 residues. The germline CDR1 and CDR2 sequences are MDHEN and SYDVKM. V dropped 6 bases and J dropped 5 bases, with 14 bases sitting between them. This CDR3 is CASSTGQRDQPQHF. Here the CDR3 DNA reads TGTGCCAGCAGCACAGGGCAGCGGGATCAGCCCCAGCATTTT.

The chain links TRBV28 to TRBJ1-5; a weak D match, TRBD1 (5 bases). Trimming pared 3 bases from V and 5 bases from J, leaving 14 bases between. The length of the CDR3 is 15 residues. Germline assignment: CDR1 MDHEN and CDR2 SYDVKM. CDR3 amino acids: CASSFGAGGYQPQHF. Here the CDR3 DNA reads TGTGCCAGCAGTTTCGGGGCAGGAGGGTATCAGCCCCAGCATTTT.

This chain joins TRBV7-2 and TRBJ1-5; 12 nucleotides match TRBD1. The ends lost 5 bases at V and 7 bases at J; junction bases unmatched: 18. The CDR3 covers 19 residues. Germline-derived CDR1 and CDR2 are SGHTA and FQGNSA. The CDR3 spells CASSRERAPGQGARQPQHF. The DNA of the CDR3 is TGTGCCAGCAGCCGTGAACGAGCTCCGGGACAGGGGGCGCGGCAGCCCCAGCATTTT.

The chain's CDR3 is CASSYSTGTGELFF. Written as DNA, the CDR3 is TGTGCCAGCAGTTACTCGACAGGGACCGGGGAGCTGTTTTTT. The chain couples TRBV6-5 to TRBJ2-2, with 7 bases lining up with TRBD1. The CDR3 length is 14 residues. Germline CDR1 is MNHEY and CDR2 is SVGAGI. With 0 bases clipped from V and 5 bases from J, the junction kept 0 bases outside the gene matches.

The chain is built from TRBV6-5 and TRBJ2-1; 7 nucleotides agree with TRBD1. Looked up from germline, CDR1 is MNHEY and CDR2 is SVGAGI. J lost 7 bases, V lost 7 bases, and 10 bases had no gene match. The CDR3 consists of 14 residues. The CDR3 bases are TGTGCCAGCAACCGACAGGGTACGAGAAATGAGCAGTTCTTC. This sequence encodes CASNRQGTRNEQFF.

The CDR3 DNA sequence: TGTGCCACCAGTGATTTACCTCAGACAAACGAGCAGTTCTTC. It codes for CATSDLPQTNEQFF. This chain joins TRBV24-1 and TRBJ2-1; D unresolved. From germline, CDR1 is KGHDR and CDR2 SFDVKD. V lost 1 base, J lost 10 bases, and 13 bases lay in between. This CDR3 region has 14 residues.

CDR3 DNA sequence: TGTGCCAGCAGCGCAGACCGTAGCCGCTACGAGCAGTACTTC. It encodes CASSADRSRYEQYF. The chain joins TRBV5-5 to TRBJ2-7; D gene unclear. The CDR3 sequence is 14 residues long. Trimming removed 4 bases at V and 3 bases at J, with 14 bases between. Germline V CDR1 and CDR2: SGHKS, YYEKEE (reference sequence).

This chain connects TRBV10-3 to TRBJ1-5, with D possibly TRBD1 on 5 matching bases. From germline, CDR1 is ENHRY and CDR2 SYGVKD. V lost 0 bases, J lost 1 base, and 10 bases lay in between. The CDR3 has 16 residues. CDR3 region: CAISESKGPSNQPQHF. The DNA of the CDR3 is TGTGCCATCAGTGAGTCTAAGGGGCCGAGCAATCAGCCCCAGCATTTT.

This chain connects TRBV11-2 to TRBJ2-1; D is perhaps TRBD1 or TRBD2 (5 bases each). V shed 5 bases and J shed 7 bases, with 15 bases lying between them. Germline CDR1 and CDR2: SGHAT and FQNNGV. CDR3 length: 14 amino acids. CDR3 region: CASSPVGVGNEQFF. CDR3 bases: TGTGCCAGCAGCCCTGTGGGGGTGGGGAATGAGCAGTTCTTC.

The CDR3: CAARRVQGNQPQHF. CDR3 sequence (DNA): TGTGCCGCCCGCAGAGTTCAGGGCAATCAGCCCCAGCATTTT. This chain connects TRBV28 to TRBJ1-5; D gene uncertain. CDR1 MDHEN and CDR2 SYDVKM come from the germline V gene. The V end lost 11 bases, the J end lost 2 bases, and 16 bases lay between the germline ends. This CDR3 has 14 amino acids.

The rearrangement links TRBV24-1 to TRBJ2-7; D remains ambiguous. The CDR3 has 12 residues. V was shortened by 3 bases and J by 1 base, with 3 bases between the two germline ends. Germline loops: CDR1 KGHDR, CDR2 SFDVKD. CDR3 in DNA: TGTGCCACCAGTGATGGGTCCTACGAGCAGTACTTC. It codes for CATSDGSYEQYF.

This clone was picked up one time. This chain connects TRBV4-2 to TRBJ2-1, with D uncertain. V was clipped by 0 bases and J by 10 bases, with 16 bases between them. The CDR3 totals 15 residues. Looked up from germline, CDR1 is LGHNA and CDR2 is YNFKEQ. The CDR3, as DNA: TGTGCCAGCAGCCAAGATCGAGGCCCGAAAAGGGAGCAGTTCTTC. It is translated as CASSQDRGPKREQFF.

This chain links TRBV7-2 with TRBJ2-3; D might be TRBD1 or TRBD2, each matching 5 bases. Trimming took 5 bases from V and 2 from J, leaving 23 bases between them. Germline V gives CDR1 SGHTA, CDR2 FQGNSA. The CDR3 has 18 residues. CDR3 protein: CASSRTFGIGGTTDTQYF. For the CDR3, the DNA is TGTGCCAGCAGCCGGACCTTTGGCATTGGGGGTACCACAGATACGCAGTATTTT.

The rearrangement joins TRBV5-4 to TRBJ2-1; 7 bases align to TRBD1. V lost 5 bases and J lost 5; bases outside the gene matches: 7. This CDR3 spans 14 amino acids. CDR1 and CDR2 from the germline V gene are SGHNT and YYREEE (reference sequence). CDR3 residues: CASRYRGRDNEQFF. The CDR3 coding sequence is TGTGCCAGCAGATACAGGGGCCGCGACAATGAGCAGTTCTTC.

The chain couples TRBV11-2 to TRBJ1-2; tentatively, D is TRBD1 (6 bases). CDR3 size: 15 residues. CDR1 is SGHAT and CDR2 is FQNNGV in the germline V gene. The ends were cut back, 4 bases at V and 4 bases at J, with 16 bases in the middle. CDR3 amino acids: CASSSETGSSYGYTF. The DNA of the CDR3 is TGTGCCAGCAGCTCCGAAACAGGGAGTAGCTATGGCTACACCTTC.

V and J are TRBV20-1 and TRBJ1-1; D is perhaps TRBD1 (6 bases). The germline V and J ends were trimmed by 3 bases and 1 base, with 18 bases remaining between them. The CDR3 runs to 16 residues. In germline, CDR1 is DFQATT, CDR2 SNEGSKA (reference sequence). The DNA of the CDR3 is TGCAGTGCTAGTCCCTATTCCGGGACACCGAACACTGAAGCTTTCTTT. Its translation: CSASPYSGTPNTEAFF.

This rearrangement joins TRBV10-3 to TRBJ1-1; D perhaps matches TRBD1 (5 bases). V was trimmed by 3 bases and J by 0 bases, leaving 11 bases between them. From germline, CDR1 is ENHRY and CDR2 SYGVKD. The CDR3 totals 15 residues. The CDR3 is CAISDMGELNTEAFF. For the CDR3, the DNA is TGTGCCATCAGTGATATGGGGGAACTGAACACTGAAGCTTTCTTT.

The CDR3 DNA sequence: TGTGCCAGCAGTGGGAAGGACTATGGCTACACCTTC. Protein sequence: CASSGKDYGYTF. The V call is TRBV28, the J call TRBJ1-2; D gene ambiguous. The V gene lost 5 bases and the J gene lost 3 bases, with 7 bases spanning the gap. CDR3 length: 12 residues. Germline CDR1 and CDR2: MDHEN and SYDVKM.

The chain recombines TRBV29-1 with TRBJ2-7, with no clear D. CDR1 is SQVTM, CDR2 ANQGSEA, per germline. The V end was cut by 7 bases, the J end by 4 bases, with 14 bases between. The CDR3 has 12 residues. The CDR3 spells CSARDPSYEQYF. CDR3 nucleotides: TGCAGCGCCCGAGATCCCAGTTACGAGCAGTACTTC.

V gene TRBV14 combines with J gene TRBJ1-2, with TRBD1 matching 9 bases. V dropped 4 bases and J dropped 8; count of bases not matched to a gene: 8. Germline-derived CDR1 and CDR2 are SGHDN and FVKESK. This CDR3 has 14 residues. The CDR3 DNA sequence: TGTGCCAGCAGCCCCCCCGGGACAGGGATCGGCTACACCTTC. This sequence encodes CASSPPGTGIGYTF.

The genes are TRBV7-9 and TRBJ2-7; D remains unclear. Germline loops: CDR1 SEHNR, CDR2 FQNEAQ (reference sequence). The V end lost 5 bases, the J end lost 5 bases, and 13 bases lay between the germline ends. The CDR3 consists of 13 residues. In nucleotides, the CDR3 is TGTGCCAGCAGCCATTCTGGTGGCGACGAGCAGTACTTC. Its protein is CASSHSGGDEQYF.